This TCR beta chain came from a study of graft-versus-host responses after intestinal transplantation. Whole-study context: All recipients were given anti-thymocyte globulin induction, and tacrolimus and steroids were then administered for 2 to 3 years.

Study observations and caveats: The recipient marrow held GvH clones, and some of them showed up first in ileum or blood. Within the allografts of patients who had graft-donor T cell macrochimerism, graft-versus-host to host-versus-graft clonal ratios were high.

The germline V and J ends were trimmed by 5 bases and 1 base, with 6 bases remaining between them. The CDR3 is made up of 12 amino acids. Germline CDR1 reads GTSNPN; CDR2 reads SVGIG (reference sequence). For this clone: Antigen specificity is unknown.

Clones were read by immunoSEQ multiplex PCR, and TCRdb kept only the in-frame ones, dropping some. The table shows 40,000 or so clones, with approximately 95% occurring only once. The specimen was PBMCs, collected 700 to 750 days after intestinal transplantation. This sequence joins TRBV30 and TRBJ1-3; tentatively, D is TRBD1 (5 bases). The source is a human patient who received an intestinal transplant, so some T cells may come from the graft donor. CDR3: CAWGASGNTIYF. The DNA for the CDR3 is TGTGCCTGGGGGGCATCTGGAAACACCATATATTTT. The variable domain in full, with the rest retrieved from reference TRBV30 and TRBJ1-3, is SQTIHQWPATLVQPVGSPLSLECTVEGTSNPNLYWYRQAAGRGLQLLFYSVGIGQISSEVPQNLSASRPQDRQFILSSKKLLLSDSGFYLCAWGASGNTIYFGEGSWLTVV.